This T cell receptor beta chain was captured in a study of blood T cell repertoires in COVID-19. This CDR3 has 13 residues. Trimming shortened V by 5 bases and J by 1 base, and 6 bases separated the two germline ends. Germline V CDR1 and CDR2: SGHNT, YENEEA. Generated by immunoSEQ multiplex PCR, the TCRdb table keeps only in-frame clones and is missing some. The sample has roughly 100,000 clones, about 90% seen once. What was sequenced was peripheral blood. This sequence joins TRBV11-3 and TRBJ1-5; D ambiguous. This TCR derives from a man between 45 and 60 years old with acute or convalescent COVID-19. The CDR3, as DNA: TGTGCCAGCAGCCCGGGGAGCAATCAGCCCCAGCATTTT. It encodes CASSPGSNQPQHF.